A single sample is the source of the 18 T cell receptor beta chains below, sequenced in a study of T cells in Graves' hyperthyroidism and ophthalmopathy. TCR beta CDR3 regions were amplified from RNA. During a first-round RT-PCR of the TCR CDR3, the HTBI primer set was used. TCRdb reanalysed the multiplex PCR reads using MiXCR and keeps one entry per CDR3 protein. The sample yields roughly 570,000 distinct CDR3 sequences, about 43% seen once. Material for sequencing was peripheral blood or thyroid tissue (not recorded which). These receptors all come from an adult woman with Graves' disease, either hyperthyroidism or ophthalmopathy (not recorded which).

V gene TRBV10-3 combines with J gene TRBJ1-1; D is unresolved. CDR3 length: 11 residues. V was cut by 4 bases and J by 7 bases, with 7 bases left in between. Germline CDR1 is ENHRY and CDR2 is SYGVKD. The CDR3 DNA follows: TGTGCCATCAGTGTGTTCAGTGAAGCTTTCTTT. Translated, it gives CAISVFSEAFF.

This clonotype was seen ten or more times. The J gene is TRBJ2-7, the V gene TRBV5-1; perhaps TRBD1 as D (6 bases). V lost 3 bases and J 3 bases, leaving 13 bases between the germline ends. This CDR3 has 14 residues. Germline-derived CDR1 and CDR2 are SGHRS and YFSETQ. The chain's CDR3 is CASSSDRMYYEQYF. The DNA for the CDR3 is TGCGCCAGCAGCTCGGACAGAATGTACTACGAGCAGTACTTC.

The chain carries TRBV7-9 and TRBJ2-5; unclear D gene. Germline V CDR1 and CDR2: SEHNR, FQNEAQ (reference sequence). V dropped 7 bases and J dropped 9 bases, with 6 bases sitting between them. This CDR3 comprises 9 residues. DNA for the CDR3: TGTGCCAGCATCCGGCCCCAGTACTTC. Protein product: CASIRPQYF.

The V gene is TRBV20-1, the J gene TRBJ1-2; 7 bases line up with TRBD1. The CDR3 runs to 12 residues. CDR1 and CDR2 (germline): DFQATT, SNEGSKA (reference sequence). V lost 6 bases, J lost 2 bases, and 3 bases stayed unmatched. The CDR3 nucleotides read TGCAGTGCGAGACAGGGAAACTATGGCTACACCTTC. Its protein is CSARQGNYGYTF.

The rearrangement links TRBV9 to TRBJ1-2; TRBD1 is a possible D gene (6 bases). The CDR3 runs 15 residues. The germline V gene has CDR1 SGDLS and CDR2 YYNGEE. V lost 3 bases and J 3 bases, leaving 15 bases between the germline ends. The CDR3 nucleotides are TGTGCCAGCAGCGCTACAGGGTGGAAGGACTATGGCTACACCTTC. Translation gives CASSATGWKDYGYTF.

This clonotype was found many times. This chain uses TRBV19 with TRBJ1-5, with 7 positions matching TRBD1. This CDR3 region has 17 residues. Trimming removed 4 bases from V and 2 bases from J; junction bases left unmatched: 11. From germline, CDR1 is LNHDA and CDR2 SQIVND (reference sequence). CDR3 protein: CASSTRKTGYGNQPQHF. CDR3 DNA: TGTGCCAGTAGTACGCGAAAGACAGGGTATGGCAATCAGCCCCAGCATTTT.

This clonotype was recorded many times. CDR3 residues: CASSSRDRTYEQYF. The CDR3 nucleotides are TGTGCCAGCAGCAGCCGGGACAGGACCTACGAGCAGTACTTC. This chain links TRBV7-6 with TRBJ2-7, with 8 bases that match TRBD1. This CDR3 contains 14 residues. The germline CDR1 and CDR2 sequences are SGHVS and FNYEAQ. J lost 2 bases, V lost 5 bases, and 5 bases had no gene match.

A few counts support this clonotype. This chain's CDR3 is CASSPQGDQPQHF. The CDR3 nucleotides are TGTGCCAGCAGTCCTCAGGGAGATCAGCCCCAGCATTTT. This chain links TRBV9 with TRBJ1-5; perhaps TRBD1 as D (5 bases). This CDR3 has 13 residues. V lost 5 bases and J 5 bases, leaving 11 bases between the germline ends. The germline V gene has CDR1 SGDLS and CDR2 YYNGEE.

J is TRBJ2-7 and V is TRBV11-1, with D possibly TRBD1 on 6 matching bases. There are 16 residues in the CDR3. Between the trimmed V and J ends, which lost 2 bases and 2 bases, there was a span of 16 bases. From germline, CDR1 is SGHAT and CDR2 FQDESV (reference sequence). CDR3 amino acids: CASSLKSFGDTYEQYF. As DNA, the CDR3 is TGTGCCAGCAGCTTAAAGAGTTTTGGGGACACCTACGAGCAGTACTTC.

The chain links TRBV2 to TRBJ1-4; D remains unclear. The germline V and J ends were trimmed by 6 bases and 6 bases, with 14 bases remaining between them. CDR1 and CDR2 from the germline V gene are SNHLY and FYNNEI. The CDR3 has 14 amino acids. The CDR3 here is CASRASEGYEKLFF. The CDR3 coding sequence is TGTGCCAGCAGGGCTTCTGAAGGTTATGAAAAACTGTTTTTT. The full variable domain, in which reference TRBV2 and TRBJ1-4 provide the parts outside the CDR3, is EPEVTQTPSHQVTQMGQEVILRCVPISNHLYFYWYRQILGQKVEFLVSFYNNEISEKSEIFDDQFSVERPDGSNFTLKIRSTKLEDSAMYFCASRASEGYEKLFFGSGTQLSVL.

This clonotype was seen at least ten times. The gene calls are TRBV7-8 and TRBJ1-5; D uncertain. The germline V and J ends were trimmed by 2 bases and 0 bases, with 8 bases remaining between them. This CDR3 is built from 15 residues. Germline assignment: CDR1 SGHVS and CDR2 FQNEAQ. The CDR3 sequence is CASSLNRDSNQPQHF. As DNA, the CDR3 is TGTGCCAGCAGCTTAAACAGAGATAGCAATCAGCCCCAGCATTTT. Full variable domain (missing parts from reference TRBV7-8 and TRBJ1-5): GAGVSQSPRYKVAKRGQDVALRCDPISGHVSLFWYQQALGQGPEFLTYFQNEAQLDKSGLPSDRFFAERPEGSVSTLKIQRTQQEDSAVYLCASSLNRDSNQPQHFGDGTRLSIL.

DNA of the CDR3: TGTGCCAGCAGTTGGCTGCTTAGTAACTATGGCTACACCTTC. As protein: CASSWLLSNYGYTF. The V call is TRBV28, the J call TRBJ1-2; no definite D call. V lost 4 bases to trimming and J lost 1 base, with 10 bases between them. The CDR3 runs to 14 residues. From germline, CDR1 is MDHEN and CDR2 SYDVKM.

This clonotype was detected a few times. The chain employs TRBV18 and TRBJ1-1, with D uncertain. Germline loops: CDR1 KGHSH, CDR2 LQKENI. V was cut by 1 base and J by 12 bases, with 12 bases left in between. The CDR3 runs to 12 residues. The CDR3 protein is CASSPQKGFPFF. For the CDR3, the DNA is TGTGCCAGCTCACCACAGAAGGGTTTTCCTTTCTTT.

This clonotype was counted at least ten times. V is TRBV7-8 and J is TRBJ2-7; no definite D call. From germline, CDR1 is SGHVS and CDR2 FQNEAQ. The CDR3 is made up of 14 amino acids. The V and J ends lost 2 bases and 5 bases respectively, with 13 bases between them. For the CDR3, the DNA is TGTGCCAGCAGCTTAATGTCTAGTACGGACGAGCAGTACTTC. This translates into CASSLMSSTDEQYF.

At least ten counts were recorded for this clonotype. The CDR3 bases are TGTGCCAGCAGCTTAGAGTCCGGGACTGGAATAAATCAGCCCCAGCATTTT. As protein: CASSLESGTGINQPQHF. The chain combines TRBV7-9 with TRBJ1-5, with D maybe TRBD1 (5 bases). Germline CDR1 is SEHNR and CDR2 is FQNEAQ (reference sequence). The CDR3 loop spans 17 amino acids. V lost 1 base, J lost 4 bases, and 17 bases lay in between.

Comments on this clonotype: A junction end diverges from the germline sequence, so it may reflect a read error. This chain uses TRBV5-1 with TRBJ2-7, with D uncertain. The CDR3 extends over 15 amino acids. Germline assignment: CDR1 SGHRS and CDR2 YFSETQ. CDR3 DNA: TGCGCCGGCAGCTTGGGCCTAATATACTCCTACGAGCAGTACTTC. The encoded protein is CAGSLGLIYSYEQYF.

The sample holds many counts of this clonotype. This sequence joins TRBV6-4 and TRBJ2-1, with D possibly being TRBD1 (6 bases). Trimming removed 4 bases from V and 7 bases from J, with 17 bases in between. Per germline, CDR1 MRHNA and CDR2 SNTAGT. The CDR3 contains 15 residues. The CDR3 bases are TGTGCCAGCAGTGTTCGTCAGGGGTTGGGGAATGAGCAGTTCTTC. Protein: CASSVRQGLGNEQFF.

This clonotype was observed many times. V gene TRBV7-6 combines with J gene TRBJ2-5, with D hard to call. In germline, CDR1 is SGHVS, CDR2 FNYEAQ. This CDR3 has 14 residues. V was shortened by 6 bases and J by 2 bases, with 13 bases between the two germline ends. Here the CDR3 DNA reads TGTGCCAGCAGTTATAGTCACGGTCAAGAGACCCAGTACTTC. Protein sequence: CASSYSHGQETQYF.